The 6 T cell receptor beta chains reported below all come from one sample, sequenced in a study of cytomegalovirus exposure and HLA in healthy donors. 13 Jbeta primers and 60 Vbeta primers were used for the PCR. Assay used: immunoSEQ multiplex PCR; TCRdb lists only in-frame clones, some missing. The specimen's table records 100,000 or so clones. Sequencing was performed on PBMCs. All receptors derive from a woman between 25 and 40 years old in good health and CMV-seronegative.

The gene calls are TRBV5-6 and TRBJ2-2; D uncertain. From germline, CDR1 is SGHDT and CDR2 YYEEEE. Trimming took 1 base from V and 3 from J, leaving 4 bases between them. This CDR3 comprises 13 residues. The CDR3 DNA reads TGTGCCAGCAGCTTGTACTACACCGGGGAGCTGTTTTTT. Its translation is CASSLYYTGELFF. The full variable domain, completed using reference TRBV5-6 and TRBJ2-2, is DAGVTQSPTHLIKTRGQQVTLRCSPKSGHDTVSWYQQALGQGPQFIFQYYEEEERQRGNFPDRFSGHQFPNYSSELNVNALLLGDSALYLCASSLYYTGELFFGEGSRLTVL.

The gene calls are TRBV19 and TRBJ2-4, with TRBD2 matching over 10 bases. Germline loops: CDR1 LNHDA, CDR2 SQIVND (reference sequence). Losses at the gene ends were 2 bases for V and 0 bases for J; bases not matched to a gene: 4. The CDR3 extends over 17 amino acids. The CDR3 sequence: CASSIRTSGLAKNIQYF. The DNA for the CDR3 is TGTGCCAGTAGTATAAGGACTAGCGGTCTAGCCAAAAACATTCAGTACTTC.

The gene calls are TRBV6-5 and TRBJ2-7; tentatively, D is TRBD1 (6 bases). There are 16 residues in the CDR3. Germline V gives CDR1 MNHEY, CDR2 SVGAGI. V lost 4 bases and J 7 bases, leaving 23 bases between the germline ends. The CDR3: CASSSHSQGAYEEQYF. CDR3 DNA: TGTGCCAGCAGTTCCCACTCACAGGGTGCTTATGAAGAGCAGTACTTC.

V and J are TRBV19 and TRBJ1-6; D not certain. CDR1 and CDR2 from the germline V gene are LNHDA and SQIVND (reference sequence). The CDR3 has 15 residues. V was shortened by 3 bases and J by 5 bases, with 11 bases between the two germline ends. The CDR3 region has the DNA TGTGCCAGTAGTATCTCGACACCGGATAATTCACCCCTCCACTTT. This gives the protein CASSISTPDNSPLHF. Using reference TRBV19 and TRBJ1-6 for the parts outside the CDR3, the full variable domain is DGGITQSPKYLFRKEGQNVTLSCEQNLNHDAMYWYRQDPGQGLRLIYYSQIVNDFQKGDIAEGYSVSREKKESFPLTVTSAQKNPTAFYLCASSISTPDNSPLHFGNGTRLTVT.

The rearrangement links TRBV29-1 to TRBJ2-5, with D perhaps matching TRBD2 (6 bases). The V end was cut by 3 bases, the J end by 5 bases, with 19 bases between. CDR3 size: 15 residues. Germline-derived CDR1 and CDR2 are SQVTM and ANQGSEA. The CDR3 bases are TGCAGCGTTGACGGGACTCCTGAGGATAAGGAGACCCAGTACTTC. As protein: CSVDGTPEDKETQYF.

The chain carries TRBV4-2 and TRBJ2-3; weak D call: TRBD2 (6 bases). This CDR3 has 17 amino acids. V dropped 0 bases and J dropped 6 bases, with 19 bases sitting between them. CDR1 is LGHNA and CDR2 is YNFKEQ in the germline V gene. The CDR3 bases are TGTGCCAGCAGCCAAGAGGGGGGTCGGCACCTTGCGGATACGCAGTATTTT. Translation gives CASSQEGGRHLADTQYF.